This T cell receptor beta chain appears in the sequencing data of a study of shared clonotypes between healthy human individuals. Germline CDR1 and CDR2: MNHEY and SMNVEV (reference sequence). The CDR3 sequence is 14 residues long. V shed 1 base and J shed 3 bases, with 6 bases lying between them. The naive CD8 population came from CD45RO-negative cells selected for CCR7, without terminally differentiated effector memory CD45RA+ cells. This table comes from immunoSEQ multiplex PCR, and its TCRdb copy is limited to in-frame clones, with some not included. Here the sample spans a few million clones, 90% to 95% being singletons. About this clone: Its antigen is still unknown.

Study results and limitations: Generation probability values for non-shared clonotypes were lower than those for clonotypes shared by all four donors.

This sequence joins TRBV27 and TRBJ2-2, with D hard to call. The receptor was derived from a man aged 18 to 30 in good health. Some clones in this sample may be carry-over from other donors' samples. The sample consisted of naive CD8+ T cells from PBMCs. This chain's CDR3 is CASSLWLDTGELFF. The CDR3 DNA reads TGTGCCAGCAGTTTATGGCTGGACACCGGGGAGCTGTTTTTT.